This T cell receptor beta chain emerged from a study of T cells in Graves' hyperthyroidism and ophthalmopathy. TCR beta CDR3 region amplification was performed from RNA transcripts. Initially, a first-round RT-PCR of the TCR CDR3 employed the HTBI primer set. MiXCR was run by TCRdb on the multiplex PCR reads, yielding one entry per CDR3 protein. Of about 640,000 distinct CDR3 sequences listed, roughly 20% are singletons. V dropped 5 bases and J dropped 3 bases, with 10 bases sitting between them. CDR3 length: 14 residues. Germline V CDR1 and CDR2: SGHTA, FQGNSA. The chain carries TRBV7-2 and TRBJ2-2; D might be TRBD2 (5 bases). The clonotype originates from a young man with Graves' ophthalmopathy. The specimen was blood. The chain's CDR3 is CASSRDGHTGELFF. The CDR3 region has the DNA TGTGCCAGCAGCCGGGATGGCCACACCGGGGAGCTGTTTTTT.